Listed here are 4 T cell receptor beta chains from one sample, sequenced in a study of T cells in Graves' hyperthyroidism and ophthalmopathy. It was RNA transcripts that yielded the amplified TCR beta CDR3 regions. The primer set for the first-round RT-PCR of the TCR CDR3 was HTBI. One entry per CDR3 protein results from TCRdb running MiXCR on the multiplex PCR reads. The sample has about 350,000 distinct CDR3 sequences, 14% seen once. The specimen was blood. The receptors shown here come from a woman in her 30s with Graves' hyperthyroidism.

The CDR3 here is CASSCSMDRDNEQFF. Here the CDR3 DNA reads TGTGCCAGCAGCTGTTCGATGGACAGGGACAATGAGCAGTTCTTC. The genes are TRBV7-9 and TRBJ2-1; 8 nucleotides match TRBD1. From germline, CDR1 is SEHNR and CDR2 FQNEAQ (reference sequence). This CDR3 spans 15 amino acids. J gave up 5 bases and V 4 bases, and 7 bases lay outside the gene matches. Complete variable domain (other parts from reference TRBV7-9 and TRBJ2-1): DTGVSQNPRHKITKRGQNVTFRCDPISEHNRLYWYRQTLGQGPEFLTYFQNEAQLEKSRLLSDRFSAERPKGSFSTLEIQRTEQGDSAMYLCASSCSMDRDNEQFFGPGTRLTVL.

The CDR3 loop reads CASSTGLAGGGLTKNIQYF. In DNA, the CDR3 is TGCGCCAGCAGCACGGGACTAGCGGGCGGGGGTCTAACCAAAAACATTCAGTACTTC. The genes are TRBV5-1 and TRBJ2-4; 12 nucleotides align to TRBD2. The V gene's germline CDR1 is SGHRS and CDR2 YFSETQ. The CDR3 has 19 amino acids. The J segment lost 2 bases and the V segment lost 4 bases, leaving 13 bases of the junction unmatched.

This clonotype was seen repeatedly, ten times or more. The chain carries TRBV27 and TRBJ1-6, with D possibly being TRBD1 (6 bases). The germline V and J ends were trimmed by 5 bases and 6 bases, with 14 bases remaining between them. Germline V gene lookup returns CDR1 MNHEY and CDR2 SMNVEV (reference sequence). CDR3 size: 15 residues. CDR3 nucleotide sequence: TGTGCCAGCAGTGCCGCCGGGGGCCGTAATTCACCCCTCCACTTT. Amino acid sequence: CASSAAGGRNSPLHF.

The sample holds a few counts of this clonotype. The CDR3 DNA is TGTGCCAGTAGTATCGGGGTCGAGCAGTACTTC. Translation: CASSIGVEQYF. This chain links TRBV19 with TRBJ2-7; TRBD2 might be the D (5 bases). Germline V lookup: CDR1 LNHDA, CDR2 SQIVND (reference sequence). The CDR3 is made up of 11 amino acids. V lost 3 bases, J lost 6 bases, and 6 bases lay in between.